Below, 18 T cell receptor beta chains from the same sample are listed, as sequenced in a study of blood T cell repertoires in COVID-19. Clones were sequenced by immunoSEQ multiplex PCR, and TCRdb holds only the in-frame ones, with some missing. The data hold 200,000 or so clones, with 84% observed a single time. Sequencing was done on a sample of peripheral blood. These receptors all stem from a human donor in a cohort sampled during active COVID-19.

The table lists this clone with a few counts. The chain recombines TRBV18 with TRBJ2-3; 10 nucleotides match TRBD1. The CDR3 totals 14 residues. With V trimmed by 2 bases and J by 4 bases, 0 bases remained unmatched. Germline V lookup: CDR1 KGHSH, CDR2 LQKENI. Here the CDR3 DNA reads TGTGCCAGCTCACCAGGACAGGGGGCAGATACGCAGTATTTT. It is translated as CASSPGQGADTQYF.

The rearrangement uses TRBV3-1 (or the pseudogene TRBV3-2) and TRBJ2-5, with 8 bases fitting TRBD1. The germline V gene has CDR1 LGHDT and CDR2 YNNKEL (reference sequence). V lost 0 bases to trimming and J lost 4 bases; unmatched junction nucleotides: 10. This CDR3 comprises 17 residues. The CDR3 here is CASSQDFGTGGAETQYF. The CDR3 DNA sequence: TGTGCCAGCAGCCAAGACTTCGGAACAGGGGGTGCAGAGACCCAGTACTTC.

The chain couples TRBV6-4 to TRBJ1-1; 8 bases align to TRBD1. The CDR3 is made up of 17 amino acids. V trimming: 2 bases; J trimming: 7 bases; junction bases outside the gene matches: 15. Germline CDR1 and CDR2: MRHNA and SNTAGT. CDR3 sequence reads: CASSDLLLYDRGFEAFF. DNA for the CDR3: TGTGCCAGCAGTGACCTCCTATTATATGACAGGGGATTTGAAGCTTTCTTT.

The chain employs TRBV29-1 and TRBJ2-3, with a tentative D call TRBD2 (5 bases). The CDR3 contains 10 residues. Germline CDR1 and CDR2: SQVTM and ANQGSEA. The V and J ends lost 7 bases and 8 bases respectively, with 10 bases between them. Here the CDR3 reads CSAGESTQYF. In DNA form, the CDR3 reads TGCAGCGCCGGGGAGAGTACGCAGTATTTT.

This clone was found a few times. CDR3 loop: CASSQEGFGTGDQPQHF. DNA of the CDR3: TGCGCCAGCAGCCAAGAAGGCTTTGGGACAGGAGATCAGCCCCAGCATTTT. J is TRBJ1-5 and V is TRBV4-1; TRBD1 aligns across 8 bases. This CDR3 has 17 amino acids. Germline CDR1 MGHRA, CDR2 YSYEKL. V trimming: 0 bases; J trimming: 5 bases; junction bases outside the gene matches: 9.

The chain is built from TRBV3-1 (or the pseudogene TRBV3-2) and TRBJ1-2; TRBD1 matches 8 bases. The V gene end was trimmed by 0 bases and the J gene end by 2 bases; junction bases not matched to a gene: 5. The CDR3 runs to 16 residues. Germline CDR1 is LGHDT and CDR2 is YNNKEL (reference sequence). CDR3 amino acids: CASSQDGRGPNYGYTF. Written as DNA, the CDR3 is TGTGCCAGCAGCCAAGACGGCAGGGGGCCAAACTATGGCTACACCTTC.

This chain joins TRBV28 and TRBJ2-1; D remains ambiguous. Looked up from germline, CDR1 is MDHEN and CDR2 is SYDVKM. This CDR3 is 17 amino acids long. Trimming left V 2 bases short and J 1 base short, with 15 bases between. The CDR3 region is CASSLRPARASYNEQFF. The CDR3 DNA follows: TGTGCCAGCAGTTTACGCCCCGCGCGCGCTTCCTACAATGAGCAGTTCTTC. Filled out from reference TRBV28 and TRBJ2-1, the complete variable domain reads DVKVTQSSRYLVKRTGEKVFLECVQDMDHENMFWYRQDPGLGLRLIYFSYDVKMKEKGDIPEGYSVSREKKERFSLILESASTNQTSMYLCASSLRPARASYNEQFFGPGTRLTVL.

The rearrangement uses TRBV28 and TRBJ1-5; 7 positions match TRBD1. Trimming removed 6 bases from V and 8 bases from J; junction bases left unmatched: 7. The CDR3 is made up of 13 amino acids. Germline CDR1 reads MDHEN; CDR2 reads SYDVKM. This chain's CDR3 is CASSNRGREPQHF. The CDR3, as DNA: TGTGCCAGCAGCAACAGGGGTAGGGAGCCCCAGCATTTT.

The chain couples TRBV4-1 to TRBJ2-3, with 8 bases matching TRBD2. This CDR3 contains 16 residues. From germline, CDR1 is MGHRA and CDR2 YSYEKL. J was trimmed by 0 bases and V by 4 bases; bases with no gene match: 6. The CDR3 nucleotides are TGCGCCAGCAGCCTACCGGGACTAGGTAGCACAGATACGCAGTATTTT. Translation: CASSLPGLGSTDTQYF.

The chain is built from TRBV28 and TRBJ2-3; tentative D call: TRBD2 (5 bases). V was cut by 6 bases and J by 0 bases, with 16 bases left in between. Germline V gene lookup returns CDR1 MDHEN and CDR2 SYDVKM. The CDR3 loop spans 16 amino acids. CDR3 coding DNA: TGTGCCAGCAGGATTATAGCGAAACCTAGCACAGATACGCAGTATTTT. This gives the protein CASRIIAKPSTDTQYF.

V is TRBV3-1 (or the pseudogene TRBV3-2) and J is TRBJ1-1; TRBD1 is a possible D gene (5 bases). CDR1 and CDR2 from the germline V gene are LGHDT and YNNKEL (reference sequence). V gave up 4 bases and J gave up 4 bases, with 10 bases separating them. This CDR3 contains 13 residues. As DNA, the CDR3 is TGTGCCAGCAGCCGTTTGGGGGGCACTGAAGCTTTCTTT. Amino acid sequence: CASSRLGGTEAFF.

This sequence joins TRBV6-5 and TRBJ2-1; D possibly corresponds to TRBD1 (6 bases). In germline, CDR1 is MNHEY, CDR2 SVGAGI. The CDR3 is made up of 14 amino acids. With 0 bases removed from V and 9 bases from J, the gap between germline ends came to 12 bases. The CDR3 region is CASSYSILGGEQFF. The CDR3 DNA reads as TGTGCCAGCAGTTACTCGATTTTAGGGGGTGAGCAGTTCTTC.

V is TRBV6-6 and J is TRBJ2-5; D remains unclear. CDR1 MNHNY and CDR2 SVGAGI come from the germline V gene (reference sequence). V shed 5 bases and J shed 2 bases, with 6 bases lying between them. The CDR3 covers 12 residues. CDR3 DNA sequence: TGTGCCAGCAGTGGCAGTCAAGAGACCCAGTACTTC. Translating gives CASSGSQETQYF.

The CDR3 DNA is TGTGCCAGCAGGCGGGGGCGAGTGGAGACCCAGTACTTC. It is translated as CASRRGRVETQYF. The J gene is TRBJ2-5, the V gene TRBV12-3 or TRBV12-4, with a weak D call TRBD2 (7 bases). The CDR3 has 13 amino acids. The germline V and J ends were trimmed by 6 bases and 5 bases, with 13 bases remaining between them.

The chain employs TRBV10-2 and TRBJ2-3; a weak D match, TRBD1 (5 bases). CDR3 size: 20 residues. The germline V and J ends were trimmed by 2 bases and 0 bases, with 24 bases remaining between them. CDR1 is WSHSY, CDR2 SAAADI, per germline. CDR3 bases: TGCGCCAGCAGTGAGCCGACGGTTCTGGGGCCGGAAACTAGCACAGATACGCAGTATTTT. Amino acid sequence: CASSEPTVLGPETSTDTQYF.

The chain carries TRBV18 and TRBJ1-1; D perhaps matches TRBD1 (5 bases). Germline V CDR1 and CDR2: KGHSH, LQKENI. Trimming removed 5 bases at V and 0 bases at J, with 7 bases between. This CDR3 comprises 13 residues. DNA of the CDR3: TGTGCCAGCTCAAGACAGTTGAACACTGAAGCTTTCTTT. It codes for CASSRQLNTEAFF.

The rearrangement joins TRBV28 to TRBJ1-6; a possible D gene is TRBD1 (5 bases). With 5 bases removed from V and 6 bases from J, the gap between germline ends came to 17 bases. Germline V gene data show CDR1 as MDHEN and CDR2 as SYDVKM. The CDR3 loop spans 16 amino acids. CDR3 in amino acids: CASSLPAGPSNSPLHF. The CDR3 DNA follows: TGTGCCAGCAGTCTCCCGGCGGGGCCATCTAATTCACCCCTCCACTTT.

This sequence joins TRBV20-1 and TRBJ1-5, with D hard to call. From germline, CDR1 is DFQATT and CDR2 SNEGSKA (reference sequence). Deletions cut 3 bases from V and 7 bases from J, with 7 bases between. The CDR3 loop spans 11 amino acids. The CDR3 DNA sequence: TGCAGTGCTAGCTCGGGACAGCCCCAGCATTTT. Protein: CSASSGQPQHF.